A few counts support the clone carrying this T cell receptor (beta chain). The CDR3 length is 13 residues. V was clipped by 5 bases and J by 0 bases, with 7 bases between them. Per the germline V gene, CDR1 is LNHDA and CDR2 is SQIVND (reference sequence). This entry belongs to a study of blood T cell repertoires in COVID-19. About the study: Researchers got acute and convalescent COVID-19 samples from the United States, Italy and Spain.

In the source study's methods: Amplification of reference gene primers was used by the study to estimate nucleated cell counts. Only in-frame clones appear in the TCRdb table, and some are missing; sequencing was by immunoSEQ multiplex PCR. The V and J calls and the clone size are those of that table, but D and trimming were determined from the DNA. The data show 72,000 or so clones, roughly 77% seen once. The source material was peripheral blood. The chain employs TRBV19 and TRBJ1-1; D remains unclear. The origin of this receptor is a human donor in a cohort sampled during active COVID-19. The CDR3 DNA is TGTGCCAGTAGTGGGCAGATGAACACTGAAGCTTTCTTT. Translating gives CASSGQMNTEAFF.